These 22 T cell receptor beta chains were all obtained from the same sample, sequenced in a study of T cells after posttransplantation cyclophosphamide. Only in-frame clones appear in the TCRdb table, and some are missing; sequencing was by immunoSEQ multiplex PCR. The sample contains roughly 16,000 clones, less than 85% of which appear only once. Control samples came 1 year after myeloablative marrow transplants with methotrexate plus calcineurin inhibitor. The specimen was PBMCs, collected after allogeneic stem cell transplant with calcineurin inhibitor and methotrexate. The receptors shown here come from a female patient between 18 and 35 years old who received an allogeneic stem cell transplant from an unrelated donor, was CMV-positive, and had acute and chronic GVHD. Some T cells here may be from the graft donor.

This chain connects TRBV28 to TRBJ2-1; D is perhaps TRBD2 (6 bases). CDR1 and CDR2 (germline): MDHEN, SYDVKM. The CDR3 is 12 amino acids. The V and J ends lost 6 bases and 10 bases respectively, with 13 bases between them. CDR3 protein: CASRSGLREQFF. In DNA, the CDR3 is TGTGCCAGCAGGTCGGGACTCCGCGAGCAGTTCTTC.

The CDR3 loop reads CASSVLDRGSNQPQHF. In nucleotides, the CDR3 is TGTGCCAGTAGTGTCTTGGACAGGGGGAGCAATCAGCCCCAGCATTTT. The rearrangement joins TRBV19 to TRBJ1-5; 10 bases are shared with TRBD1. The germline gives CDR1 LNHDA, CDR2 SQIVND (reference sequence). V trimming: 5 bases; J trimming: 1 base; junction bases outside the gene matches: 5. The CDR3 totals 16 residues.

This clone turned up a few times. CDR3: CASRPRQAYQPQHF. The DNA for the CDR3 is TGTGCCAGCAGACCTCGACAGGCCTATCAGCCCCAGCATTTT. This sequence joins TRBV6-5 and TRBJ1-5; D may be TRBD1 (6 bases). There are 14 residues in the CDR3. Per germline, CDR1 MNHEY and CDR2 SVGAGI. The V end was cut by 6 bases, the J end by 5 bases, with 14 bases between.

The rearrangement uses TRBV7-9 and TRBJ2-1, with 10 bases that match TRBD2. J lost 5 bases, V lost 6 bases, and 4 bases had no gene match. Germline-derived CDR1 and CDR2 are SEHNR and FQNEAQ (reference sequence). The CDR3 spans 14 residues. The CDR3 spells CASSPSGRNNEQFF. As DNA, the CDR3 is TGTGCCAGCAGTCCTAGCGGGAGAAACAATGAGCAGTTCTTC.

The rearrangement uses TRBV19 and TRBJ2-3, with D unclear. Germline CDR1 is LNHDA and CDR2 is SQIVND (reference sequence). V lost 1 base, J lost 4 bases, and 3 bases lay in between. The length of the CDR3 is 12 residues. CDR3 amino acids: CASSIVADTQYF. The CDR3 coding sequence is TGTGCCAGTAGTATAGTCGCAGATACGCAGTATTTT.

J is TRBJ2-7 and V is TRBV6-6; D is undetermined. Germline CDR1 MNHNY, CDR2 SVGAGI (reference sequence). V lost 5 bases, J lost 5 bases, and 22 bases lay in between. The CDR3 runs 16 residues. The CDR3 spells CASSTPRKAWFDEQYF. The DNA of the CDR3 is TGTGCCAGCAGTACCCCGCGGAAGGCGTGGTTCGACGAGCAGTACTTC.

The chain is built from TRBV11-2 and TRBJ1-2; 8 bases match TRBD1. Trimming at V came to 5 bases and at J to 4 bases, leaving 6 bases not matched to a gene. This CDR3 has 14 amino acids. Germline CDR1 is SGHAT and CDR2 is FQNNGV. DNA of the CDR3: TGTGCCAGCAGCCACCCCGACAGGGGCTATGGCTACACCTTC. It specifies CASSHPDRGYGYTF.

The rearrangement uses TRBV5-1 and TRBJ2-3, with 8 bases aligning to TRBD2. There are 17 residues in the CDR3. V trimming: 2 bases; J trimming: 2 bases; junction bases outside the gene matches: 10. The germline V gene encodes CDR1 SGHRS and CDR2 YFSETQ. Here the CDR3 reads CASSFRPSGSHTDTQYF. CDR3 coding DNA: TGCGCCAGCAGCTTCCGTCCTAGCGGGTCCCACACAGATACGCAGTATTTT. Based on the CDR3 plus reference TRBV5-1 and TRBJ2-3, the full variable domain is KAGVTQTPRYLIKTRGQQVTLSCSPISGHRSVSWYQQTPGQGLQFLFEYFSETQRNKGNFPGRFSGRQFSNSRSEMNVSTLELGDSALYLCASSFRPSGSHTDTQYFGPGTRLTVL.

The genes are TRBV5-8 and TRBJ2-7; 9 positions match TRBD1. The CDR3 runs to 18 residues. Germline lookup yields CDR1 SGHTS and CDR2 YDEGEE. The trim removed 2 bases at V and 2 bases at J, leaving 14 bases unmatched. The CDR3 DNA sequence: TGTGCCAGCAGCTTATCGACAGGGGGAAGTATCAATACCTACGAGCAGTACTTC. It specifies CASSLSTGGSINTYEQYF. The full variable domain, rest sourced from reference TRBV5-8 and TRBJ2-7, is EAGVTQSPTHLIKTRGQQATLRCSPISGHTSVYWYQQALGLGLQFLLWYDEGEERNRGNFPPRFSGRQFPNYSSELNVNALELEDSALYLCASSLSTGGSINTYEQYFGPGTRLTVT.

The rearrangement links TRBV10-3 to TRBJ2-2; 14 positions agree with TRBD2. The CDR3 runs 16 residues. Germline lookup yields CDR1 ENHRY and CDR2 SYGVKD. V lost 6 bases and J lost 6; bases outside the gene matches: 6. In nucleotides, the CDR3 is TGTGCCATCAGGACCGGGACTAGCGGGAGTGCCGGGGAGCTGTTTTTT. It specifies CAIRTGTSGSAGELFF.

V is TRBV5-4 and J is TRBJ2-2; 7 bases match TRBD2. Germline CDR1 SGHNT, CDR2 YYREEE (reference sequence). After removal of 2 bases from V and 1 base from J, the junction contained 2 bases not matched to a gene. The CDR3 length is 15 residues. The CDR3 DNA sequence: TGTGCCAGCAGCTTTGGCGGGGGGAACACCGGGGAGCTGTTTTTT. Encoded protein: CASSFGGGNTGELFF. Looking up the rest from reference TRBV5-4 and TRBJ2-2 gives the full variable domain: ETGVTQSPTHLIKTRGQQVTLRCSSQSGHNTVSWYQQALGQGPQFIFQYYREEENGRGNFPPRFSGLQFPNYSSELNVNALELDDSALYLCASSFGGGNTGELFFGEGSRLTVL.

The chain joins TRBV28 to TRBJ2-1; TRBD1 might be the D (7 bases). The V gene lost 5 bases and the J gene lost 0 bases, with 11 bases spanning the gap. The CDR3 totals 15 residues. In germline, CDR1 is MDHEN, CDR2 SYDVKM. The CDR3 spells CASSPGGGSYNEQFF. In DNA, the CDR3 is TGTGCCAGCAGTCCAGGGGGAGGCTCCTACAATGAGCAGTTCTTC. The full variable domain, with the rest looked up from reference TRBV28 and TRBJ2-1, is DVKVTQSSRYLVKRTGEKVFLECVQDMDHENMFWYRQDPGLGLRLIYFSYDVKMKEKGDIPEGYSVSREKKERFSLILESASTNQTSMYLCASSPGGGSYNEQFFGPGTRLTVL.

The gene calls are TRBV5-1 and TRBJ2-1; 8 nucleotides match TRBD2. The germline CDR1 and CDR2 sequences are SGHRS and YFSETQ. CDR3 length: 15 amino acids. V trimming: 4 bases; J trimming: 4 bases; junction bases outside the gene matches: 7. CDR3 DNA sequence: TGCGCCAGCAGCCCCGGGCTAGCGGGTTACAATGAGCAGTTCTTC. It yields the protein CASSPGLAGYNEQFF.

In regard to this clone: One end of the junction varies from germline; a read error may be responsible. V and J are TRBV28 and TRBJ1-4, with unresolved D. The CDR3 length is 12 residues. The germline V gene has CDR1 MDHEN and CDR2 SYDVKM. The CDR3 spells CASSLRYERLFF. Here the CDR3 DNA reads TGTGCCAGCAGTTTACGCTACGAAAGACTGTTTTTT.

The V call is TRBV6-1, the J call TRBJ2-1; 8 nucleotides line up with TRBD1. The CDR3 runs to 17 residues. V was clipped by 4 bases and J by 3 bases; unmatched bases: 11. Germline V gene lookup returns CDR1 MNHNS and CDR2 SASEGT. The CDR3 nucleotides read TGTGCCAGCAGTGCAACCTTGGGACAGGCGATCTACAATGAGCAGTTCTTC. Its translation: CASSATLGQAIYNEQFF.

This clone has a single count. The gene calls are TRBV11-2 and TRBJ2-7; D might be TRBD1 (6 bases). The length of the CDR3 is 15 residues. Germline V gives CDR1 SGHAT, CDR2 FQNNGV. Trimming shortened V by 0 bases and J by 1 base, and 10 bases separated the two germline ends. CDR3 sequence: CASSLEYGQSYEQYF. CDR3 sequence (DNA): TGTGCCAGCAGCTTAGAGTACGGACAGTCCTACGAGCAGTACTTC. The full variable domain, rest sourced from reference TRBV11-2 and TRBJ2-7, is EAGVAQSPRYKIIEKRQSVAFWCNPISGHATLYWYQQILGQGPKLLIQFQNNGVVDDSQLPKDRFSAERLKGVDSTLKIQPAKLEDSAVYLCASSLEYGQSYEQYFGPGTRLTVT.

The chain is built from TRBV19 and TRBJ1-1; TRBD1 is a possible D gene (6 bases). This CDR3 is 11 amino acids long. V lost 6 bases to trimming and J lost 7 bases, with 9 bases between them. In germline, CDR1 is LNHDA, CDR2 SQIVND (reference sequence). The CDR3 DNA sequence: TGTGCCAGTAGCTGGACAGTTGAAGCTTTCTTT. Translated: CASSWTVEAFF.

This clone was picked up a small number of times. The rearrangement links TRBV15 to TRBJ1-5, with 9 positions matching TRBD1. CDR1 and CDR2 (germline): LNHNV, YYDKDF (reference sequence). The CDR3 covers 16 residues. Losses at the gene ends were 0 bases for V and 6 bases for J; bases not matched to a gene: 6. This CDR3 is CATSRDREQGAQPQHF. For the CDR3, the DNA is TGTGCCACCAGCAGAGATCGGGAACAGGGGGCTCAGCCCCAGCATTTT.

V and J are TRBV27 and TRBJ1-1, with D possibly matching TRBD1 (5 bases). Trimming stripped 5 bases from V and 9 bases from J, with 13 bases between. Germline-derived CDR1 and CDR2 are MNHEY and SMNVEV (reference sequence). The CDR3 is 12 residues long. The CDR3 loop reads CASSRPGLQAFF. CDR3 nucleotides: TGTGCCAGCAGTCGCCCGGGACTCCAAGCTTTCTTT.

The chain is built from TRBV19 and TRBJ2-2, with D possibly matching TRBD1 (6 bases). Looked up from germline, CDR1 is LNHDA and CDR2 is SQIVND (reference sequence). The CDR3 sequence is 14 residues long. V lost 6 bases and J lost 3, with 11 bases in between. CDR3 sequence reads: CASRTGPYTGELFF. DNA for the CDR3: TGTGCCAGTAGGACAGGTCCCTACACCGGGGAGCTGTTTTTT.

The CDR3 here is CASSQEERSGRPYEQYF. The CDR3 DNA sequence: TGTGCCAGCAGCCAAGAGGAGAGGAGCGGGAGGCCATACGAGCAGTACTTC. The V gene is TRBV4-2, the J gene TRBJ2-7; 9 bases agree with TRBD2. Germline trimming cut 0 bases from V and 4 bases from J; bases unmatched to any gene: 10. This CDR3 has 17 amino acids. Germline V gene lookup returns CDR1 LGHNA and CDR2 YNFKEQ.

A single count supports this clone. CDR3 DNA sequence: TGTGCCAGCAGCGGCCGGACTAGCGGGAACGAGCAGTACTTC. The encoded protein is CASSGRTSGNEQYF. The chain couples TRBV5-4 to TRBJ2-7; 12 bases match TRBD2. CDR1 SGHNT and CDR2 YYREEE come from the germline V gene (reference sequence). The CDR3 spans 14 residues. V shed 4 bases and J 5 bases; nucleotides not matched to a gene: 4.